Included here is one T cell receptor beta chain sequence, with context. TCRdb keeps only in-frame clones here, not all; method: immunoSEQ multiplex PCR. The sample carries some 490,000 clones, 70% to 90% recorded once. The ends lost 2 bases at V and 7 bases at J; junction bases unmatched: 8. The CDR3 covers 18 residues. The germline V gene encodes CDR1 LNHNV and CDR2 YYDKDF (reference sequence). This sample was taken from a study of blood T cell repertoires in COVID-19. Study information: The analysed material was cDNA or gDNA that came from T cells, B-cell-depleted T cells, or PBMCs.

The cohort comprised adults aged roughly 18 to 90 years residing in about two dozen US areas. The chain is built from TRBV15 and TRBJ2-1, with TRBD2 matching over 16 bases. The sequence was collected from a woman aged 55-70 years who had recovered from COVID-19. Specimen: PBMCs or T cells enriched from blood (not recorded which). The CDR3 sequence is CATSRPWGLAGGSNEQFF. The CDR3 DNA reads TGTGCCACCAGCAGACCCTGGGGACTAGCGGGGGGGTCGAATGAGCAGTTCTTC.